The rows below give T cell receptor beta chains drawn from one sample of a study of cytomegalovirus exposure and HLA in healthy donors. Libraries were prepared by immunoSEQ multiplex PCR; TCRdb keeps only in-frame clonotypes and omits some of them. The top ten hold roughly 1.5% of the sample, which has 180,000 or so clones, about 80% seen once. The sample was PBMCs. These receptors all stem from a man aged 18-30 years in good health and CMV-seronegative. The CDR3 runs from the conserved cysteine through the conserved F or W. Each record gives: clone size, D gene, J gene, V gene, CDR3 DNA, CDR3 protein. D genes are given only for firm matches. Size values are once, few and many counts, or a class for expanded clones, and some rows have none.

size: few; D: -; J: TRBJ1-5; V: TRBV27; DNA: TGTGCCAGCAGTCAGGGGCCTCTTTGGAATCAGCCCCAGCATTTT; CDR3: CASSQGPLWNQPQHF
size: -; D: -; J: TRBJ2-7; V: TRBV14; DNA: TGTGCCAGCAGCCAAGGCCCTCGGGAGCAGTACTTC; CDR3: CASSQGPREQYF
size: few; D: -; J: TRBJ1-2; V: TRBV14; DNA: TGTGCCAGCAGCCCACAGGGAAAGAGCTATGGCTACACCTTC; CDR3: CASSPQGKSYGYTF
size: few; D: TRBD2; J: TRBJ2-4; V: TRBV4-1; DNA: TGCGCCAGCAGCCATCTCCTAAGGCGGGAGAACAACATTCAGTACTTC; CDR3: CASSHLLRRENNIQYF
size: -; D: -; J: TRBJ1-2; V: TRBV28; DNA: TGTGCCAGCAGGAGAAACTATGGCTACACCTTC; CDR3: CASRRNYGYTF
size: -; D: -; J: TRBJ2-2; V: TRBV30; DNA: TGTGCCTGGAGTTCGGGGGTACGAGCCGGGGAGCTGTTTTTT; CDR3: CAWSSGVRAGELFF
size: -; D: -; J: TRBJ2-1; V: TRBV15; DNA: TGTGCCACCAGCAGAGATGGTCAGGGAGGGGGTGAGCAGTTCTTC; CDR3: CATSRDGQGGGEQFF
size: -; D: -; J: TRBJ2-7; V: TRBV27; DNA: TGTGCCAGCAGTTTATTTCGGGGGAAGAGCTCCTACGAGCAGTACTTC; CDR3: CASSLFRGKSSYEQYF
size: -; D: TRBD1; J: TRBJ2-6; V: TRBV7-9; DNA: TGTGCCAGCAATATGGGGACAGCCCCCCCTGGGGCCAACGTCCTGACTTTC; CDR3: CASNMGTAPPGANVLTF
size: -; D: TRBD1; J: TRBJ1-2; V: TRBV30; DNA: TGTGCCTGGAGTGTGAGGGGCAGGGGGTGTGGCTACACCTTC; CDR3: CAWSVRGRGCGYTF
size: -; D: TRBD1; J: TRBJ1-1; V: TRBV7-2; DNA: TGTGCCAGCAGCTTAGTGCCAGGGGGCTGGACTGAAGCTTTCTTT; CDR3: CASSLVPGGWTEAFF
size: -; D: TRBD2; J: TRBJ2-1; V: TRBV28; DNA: TGTGCCAGCAGTTTGGGGGGGAGTGGAAACAATGAGCAGTTCTTC; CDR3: CASSLGGSGNNEQFF
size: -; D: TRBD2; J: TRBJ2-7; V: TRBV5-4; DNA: TGTGCCAGCAGCTTAGGCGGGAGGGCCTACGAGCAGTACTTC; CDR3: CASSLGGRAYEQYF
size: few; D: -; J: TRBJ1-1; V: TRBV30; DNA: TGTGCCTGGAGGACAGGCCCGAACACTGAAGCTTTCTTT; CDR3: CAWRTGPNTEAFF
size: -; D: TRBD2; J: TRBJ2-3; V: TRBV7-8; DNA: TGTGCCAGCAGCCCGCCCAATCGAGCGGGAGGTTCTAGCACAGATACGCAGTATTTT; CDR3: CASSPPNRAGGSSTDTQYF
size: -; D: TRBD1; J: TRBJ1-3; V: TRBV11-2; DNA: TGTGCCAGCAGTACCACGGGACAGGTCTCTGGAAACACCATATATTTT; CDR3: CASSTTGQVSGNTIYF
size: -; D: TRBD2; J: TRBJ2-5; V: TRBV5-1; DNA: TGCGCCAGCAGCTTGGTGGCTAGCGGGGGCCAAGAGACCCAGTACTTC; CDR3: CASSLVASGGQETQYF
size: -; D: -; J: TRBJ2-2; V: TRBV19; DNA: TGTGCCAGTAAGTCAGGGGAAGTCACCGGGGAGCTGTTTTTT; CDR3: CASKSGEVTGELFF
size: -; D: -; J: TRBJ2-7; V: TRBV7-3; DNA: TGTGCCAGCAGCTTAGAGGTGACCTCACGGGAGCAGTACTTC; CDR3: CASSLEVTSREQYF